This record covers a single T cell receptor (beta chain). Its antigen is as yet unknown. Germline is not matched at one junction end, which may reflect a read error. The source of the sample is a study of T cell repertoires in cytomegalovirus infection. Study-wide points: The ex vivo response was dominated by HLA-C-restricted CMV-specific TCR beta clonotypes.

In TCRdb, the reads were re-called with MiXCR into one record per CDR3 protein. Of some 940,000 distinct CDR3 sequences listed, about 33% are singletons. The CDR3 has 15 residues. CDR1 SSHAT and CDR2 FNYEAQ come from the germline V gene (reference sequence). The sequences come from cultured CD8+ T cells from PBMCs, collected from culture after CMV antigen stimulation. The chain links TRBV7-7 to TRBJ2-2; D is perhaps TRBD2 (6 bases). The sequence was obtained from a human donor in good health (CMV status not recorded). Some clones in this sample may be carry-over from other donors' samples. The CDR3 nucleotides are TGTGCTAGCAGCGCCACATGGGGGGACACCGGGGAGCTGTTTTTT. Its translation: CASSATWGDTGELFF.